The 18 T cell receptor beta chains below all came from one sample that was sequenced in a study of T cells in Graves' hyperthyroidism and ophthalmopathy. Regions amplified from RNA transcripts were the TCR beta CDR3 regions. TCR CDR3 underwent first-round RT-PCR with the HTBI primer set. TCRdb redid the calling of the multiplex PCR reads with MiXCR, one entry per CDR3 protein. The sample lists around 420,000 distinct CDR3 sequences, 15% to 18% occurring once. Sequencing was done on a sample of blood. The receptors shown here come from a young woman with Graves' hyperthyroidism.

This clonotype was seen repeatedly, ten times or more. This sequence joins TRBV2 and TRBJ2-4, with D possibly TRBD2 on 6 matching bases. Germline CDR1 SNHLY, CDR2 FYNNEI. The CDR3 has 13 amino acids. V lost 7 bases, J lost 7 bases, and 14 bases lay in between. The CDR3 nucleotides read TGTGCCAGCATAGGCGGGGACGGGAACATTCAGTACTTC. Protein sequence: CASIGGDGNIQYF.

This clonotype was seen ten or more times. J is TRBJ1-4 and V is TRBV2, with D hard to call. The CDR3 is 15 residues long. The germline gives CDR1 SNHLY, CDR2 FYNNEI. V was trimmed by 0 bases and J by 4 bases, leaving 9 bases between them. The CDR3 here is CASSEAGAGNEKLFF. The CDR3 DNA is TGTGCCAGCAGTGAAGCGGGTGCGGGTAATGAAAAACTGTTTTTT.

Ten or more counts support this clonotype. This chain's CDR3 is CASSFRDRTQETQYF. The CDR3 region has the DNA TGTGCCAGCAGTTTTCGGGACAGGACACAAGAGACCCAGTACTTC. V is TRBV2 and J is TRBJ2-5, with 8 positions matching TRBD1. Per germline, CDR1 SNHLY and CDR2 FYNNEI. With 5 bases clipped from V and 2 bases from J, the junction kept 7 bases outside the gene matches. The CDR3 is 15 residues long.

The V call is TRBV13, the J call TRBJ2-1; 10 bases align to TRBD1. The trim removed 6 bases at V and 6 bases at J, leaving 11 bases unmatched. CDR3 size: 16 residues. The germline CDR1 and CDR2 sequences are PRHDT and FYEKMQ (reference sequence). CDR3 amino acids: CASRNSGTGDFNEQFF. In DNA, the CDR3 is TGTGCCAGCAGAAACTCCGGGACAGGGGATTTCAATGAGCAGTTCTTC.

There are many counts of this clonotype. This chain connects TRBV30 to TRBJ1-2; no definite D call. The CDR3 consists of 14 residues. Trimming took off 7 bases at V and 2 bases at J, with 17 bases between the two ends. The germline gives CDR1 GTSNPN, CDR2 SVGIG (reference sequence). CDR3 coding DNA: TGTGCCTTTCGAGGACGCCGCGGAAACTATGGCTACACCTTC. The encoded protein is CAFRGRRGNYGYTF. Combining the CDR3 with reference TRBV30 and TRBJ1-2 gives the whole variable domain SQTIHQWPATLVQPVGSPLSLECTVEGTSNPNLYWYRQAAGRGLQLLFYSVGIGQISSEVPQNLSASRPQDRQFILSSKKLLLSDSGFYLCAFRGRRGNYGYTFGSGTRLTVV.

The table lists this clonotype with many counts. CDR3 in amino acids: CASSFLAGGGEQYF. The CDR3 region has the DNA TGTGCCAGCAGTTTTCTGGCGGGAGGGGGGGAGCAGTACTTC. The V gene is TRBV28, the J gene TRBJ2-7; 9 nucleotides agree with TRBD2. CDR1 and CDR2 from the germline V gene are MDHEN and SYDVKM. V was clipped by 3 bases and J by 7 bases; unmatched bases: 7. The CDR3 contains 14 residues.

This clonotype was picked up many times. The chain is built from TRBV7-3 and TRBJ2-3; the match to TRBD1 covers 9 bases. Germline V gene data show CDR1 as SGHTA and CDR2 as FQGTGA. The V gene end was trimmed by 4 bases and the J gene end by 3 bases; junction bases not matched to a gene: 11. This CDR3 region has 17 residues. The CDR3 sequence: CASSYSTGGLGTDTQYF. CDR3 sequence (DNA): TGTGCCAGCAGCTACTCAACAGGGGGCTTGGGGACAGATACGCAGTATTTT.

This clonotype was detected ten times or more. The chain combines TRBV12-3 or TRBV12-4 with TRBJ2-1, with 10 bases matching TRBD2. The CDR3 covers 16 residues. V was clipped by 8 bases and J by 4 bases; unmatched bases: 11. CDR3 in DNA: TGTGCCAGCGATAGCCTCGGACTAGCGGATTACAATGAGCAGTTCTTC. The encoded protein is CASDSLGLADYNEQFF.

This clonotype turned up a few times. The chain recombines TRBV27 with TRBJ2-7, with 8 bases fitting TRBD2. CDR1 and CDR2 (germline): MNHEY, SMNVEV (reference sequence). The CDR3 contains 15 residues. Losses at the gene ends were 6 bases for V and 5 bases for J; bases not matched to a gene: 12. CDR3 nucleotide sequence: TGTGCCAGCAGGCCCTCGGGACTAGTAGGCCACGAGCAGTACTTC. It specifies CASRPSGLVGHEQYF.

The V and J genes are TRBV19 and TRBJ2-2; TRBD2 agrees at 7 bases. Germline CDR1 reads LNHDA; CDR2 reads SQIVND (reference sequence). The CDR3 sequence is 14 residues long. Germline trimming cut 7 bases from V and 6 bases from J; bases unmatched to any gene: 8. The CDR3 loop reads CASKSGIGAGELFF. CDR3 coding DNA: TGTGCCAGTAAAAGCGGGATAGGTGCCGGGGAGCTGTTTTTT.

This clonotype was observed a handful of times. This chain links TRBV6-1 with TRBJ2-1, with 11 bases aligning to TRBD2. The CDR3 has 16 residues. Germline values: CDR1 MNHNS, CDR2 SASEGT. Trimming cost V 6 bases and J 4 bases; bases outside gene matches: 8. The CDR3 nucleotides read TGTGCCAGCAGGACCCTTTCTAGCGGGGGGTACAATGAGCAGTTCTTC. This sequence encodes CASRTLSSGGYNEQFF.

This clonotype came up many times. The rearrangement uses TRBV20-1 and TRBJ2-7; 9 nucleotides align to TRBD2. In germline, CDR1 is DFQATT, CDR2 SNEGSKA (reference sequence). The CDR3 is 13 residues long. Trimming removed 4 bases from V and 7 bases from J; junction bases left unmatched: 8. CDR3: CSATRTSAGEQYF. The DNA of the CDR3 is TGCAGTGCTACTCGGACTAGCGCGGGGGAGCAGTACTTC.

This clonotype has ten or more counts. The J gene is TRBJ2-7, the V gene TRBV12-5; the D call may be TRBD1 or TRBD2 (5 bases each). Trimming stripped 0 bases from V and 2 bases from J, with 23 bases between. CDR1 LGHNT and CDR2 FRNRAP come from the germline V gene. CDR3 length: 19 residues. The CDR3: CASGLVLGRDRWITYEQYF. The CDR3, as DNA: TGTGCTAGTGGTTTGGTACTGGGCAGGGACCGGTGGATCACCTACGAGCAGTACTTC.

On this clonotype: A much more abundant neighbour one base away suggests this may be a read error. This sequence joins TRBV11-1 and TRBJ1-2; D perhaps matches TRBD1 (5 bases). Trimming pared 5 bases from V and 6 bases from J, leaving 13 bases between. Germline CDR1 reads SGHAT; CDR2 reads FQDESV (reference sequence). The CDR3 extends over 13 amino acids. This CDR3 reads CASSQMAGDGYTF. DNA of the CDR3: TGTGCCAGCAGCCAGATGGCGGGGGATGGCTACACCTTC.

The J gene is TRBJ1-5, the V gene TRBV12-3 or TRBV12-4; D uncertain. CDR3 size: 17 residues. Trimming removed 5 bases from V and 0 bases from J, with 17 bases in between. CDR3 nucleotide sequence: TGTGCCAGCAGTGAAGCTTGGGGTCGGGGTAGCAATCAGCCCCAGCATTTT. Its protein product is CASSEAWGRGSNQPQHF.

The chain carries TRBV6-1 and TRBJ2-3, with 9 nucleotides matching TRBD1. The ends lost 6 bases at V and 4 bases at J; junction bases unmatched: 11. CDR1 is MNHNS, CDR2 SASEGT, per germline. This CDR3 contains 16 residues. CDR3 DNA: TGTGCCAGCAGCCAACCGGGACAGGGTTTAGCAGATACGCAGTATTTT. Its translation is CASSQPGQGLADTQYF.

The chain combines TRBV3-1 with TRBJ1-2; D is perhaps TRBD1 (5 bases). This CDR3 contains 12 residues. Trimming took off 8 bases at V and 8 bases at J, with 15 bases between the two ends. The germline gives CDR1 LGHDT, CDR2 YNNKEL (reference sequence). The CDR3 DNA reads as TGTGCCAGCGCTCCGGGGGTGGAGGGCTACACCTTC. The encoded protein is CASAPGVEGYTF.

There are a few counts of this clonotype. The chain recombines TRBV19 with TRBJ1-5; tentatively, D is TRBD1 (5 bases). The V gene lost 4 bases and the J gene lost 4 bases, with 11 bases spanning the gap. The CDR3 covers 14 residues. CDR1 and CDR2 (germline): LNHDA, SQIVND (reference sequence). CDR3 loop: CASSRGSTNQPQHF. In DNA, the CDR3 is TGTGCCAGTAGTAGGGGGTCGACGAATCAGCCCCAGCATTTT.